The 12 T cell receptor beta chains below come from one sample, sequenced in a study of technical replicates of blood from four donors. Libraries were prepared by immunoSEQ multiplex PCR; TCRdb keeps only in-frame clonotypes and omits some of them. The sample includes about 83,000 clones, approximately 90% of them seen just once. Sequencing used T cells isolated from PBMCs. The receptors derive from a human donor in good health.

The chain carries TRBV9 and TRBJ1-1; D not certain. CDR1 and CDR2 from the germline V gene are SGDLS and YYNGEE. Trimming shortened V by 3 bases and J by 6 bases, and 12 bases separated the two germline ends. CDR3 size: 13 residues. The chain's CDR3 is CASSAELYAEAFF. Written as DNA, the CDR3 is TGTGCCAGCAGCGCCGAGTTGTACGCTGAAGCTTTCTTT.

This clone was observed a single time. The CDR3 reads CASSFDRGRYNSPLHF. CDR3 nucleotides: TGTGCCAGCAGCTTCGACAGGGGCCGATATAATTCACCCCTCCACTTT. The chain has TRBV7-2 and TRBJ1-6, with 8 bases fitting TRBD1. This CDR3 is built from 16 residues. V shed 3 bases, J shed 4 bases, and the junction held 5 bases outside the gene matches. Germline values: CDR1 SGHTA, CDR2 FQGNSA.

The gene calls are TRBV7-9 and TRBJ2-2; D is uncertain. With 1 base removed from V and 1 base from J, the gap between germline ends came to 4 bases. The CDR3 runs 14 residues. The germline V gene encodes CDR1 SEHNR and CDR2 FQNEAQ (reference sequence). The CDR3 region has the DNA TGTGCCAGCAGCTTAGTGCGGAACACCGGGGAGCTGTTTTTT. Translation: CASSLVRNTGELFF.

This chain joins TRBV29-1 and TRBJ2-7, with TRBD1 as a possible D gene (6 bases). With 6 bases removed from V and 2 bases from J, the gap between germline ends came to 8 bases. Germline V gene lookup returns CDR1 SQVTM and CDR2 ANQGSEA. The CDR3 is 11 residues long. The CDR3 loop is CSVRGPYEQYF. CDR3 DNA: TGCAGCGTCAGGGGTCCCTACGAGCAGTACTTC.

V is TRBV5-5 and J is TRBJ2-1; a weak D match, TRBD2 (6 bases). V was pared by 8 bases and J by 2 bases, with 17 bases between. Per the germline V gene, CDR1 is SGHKS and CDR2 is YYEKEE (reference sequence). The CDR3 is 15 amino acids. CDR3 region: CASSEREITYNEQFF. The CDR3 region has the DNA TGTGCCAGTAGTGAACGGGAGATAACCTACAATGAGCAGTTCTTC.

The J gene is TRBJ2-1, the V gene TRBV6-1; the D is unclear. The CDR3 is 14 residues long. With 4 bases removed from V and 8 bases from J, the gap between germline ends came to 15 bases. Germline CDR1 reads MNHNS; CDR2 reads SASEGT. The CDR3 region is CASSVLARKHEQFF. For the CDR3, the DNA is TGTGCCAGCAGTGTGCTGGCTAGAAAGCATGAGCAGTTCTTC.

V usage is TRBV5-1 and J usage is TRBJ1-1; maybe TRBD1 (5 bases). CDR1 is SGHRS, CDR2 YFSETQ, per germline. The CDR3 has 14 amino acids. Trimming took off 5 bases at V and 1 base at J, with 12 bases between the two ends. CDR3 in amino acids: CASSRDFPNTEAFF. The CDR3 nucleotides read TGCGCCAGCAGTCGGGACTTCCCGAACACTGAAGCTTTCTTT.

This rearrangement joins TRBV27 to TRBJ1-1; no definite D call. CDR1 and CDR2 (germline): MNHEY, SMNVEV (reference sequence). The CDR3 runs 15 residues. V lost 6 bases and J lost 6, with 20 bases in between. The CDR3 spells CASSPSSGFDAEAFF. The CDR3 bases are TGTGCCAGCAGCCCCTCTTCCGGGTTTGATGCTGAAGCTTTCTTT.

The V gene is TRBV27, the J gene TRBJ2-2, with TRBD1 as a possible D gene (5 bases). Trimming removed 5 bases at V and 12 bases at J, with 28 bases between. CDR1 MNHEY and CDR2 SMNVEV come from the germline V gene (reference sequence). The CDR3 length is 17 residues. Here the CDR3 reads CASSANTEGHAVDQLFF. The CDR3 region has the DNA TGTGCCAGCAGTGCAAACACCGAAGGACACGCTGTGGACCAGCTGTTTTTT.

The chain carries TRBV9 and TRBJ1-1; possible D gene TRBD1, 6 bases. The germline V gene encodes CDR1 SGDLS and CDR2 YYNGEE. The germline V and J ends were trimmed by 0 bases and 10 bases, with 16 bases remaining between them. The CDR3 is made up of 14 amino acids. CDR3 loop: CASSVDLSGDTAFF. In DNA form, the CDR3 reads TGTGCCAGCAGCGTAGACCTCTCCGGGGACACAGCTTTCTTT.

The chain employs TRBV19 and TRBJ2-7, with 9 bases that match TRBD1. Trimming at V came to 5 bases and at J to 3 bases, leaving 8 bases not matched to a gene. This CDR3 contains 15 residues. Germline-derived CDR1 and CDR2 are LNHDA and SQIVND (reference sequence). CDR3 sequence: CASSLPGQGFYEQYF. The CDR3 DNA sequence: TGTGCCAGTAGTCTGCCGGGACAGGGATTCTACGAGCAGTACTTC.

The chain links TRBV7-8 to TRBJ1-6; 9 nucleotides line up with TRBD1. V shed 5 bases and J 7 bases; nucleotides not matched to a gene: 12. CDR3 length: 17 amino acids. In germline, CDR1 is SGHVS, CDR2 FQNEAQ. CDR3 nucleotides: TGTGCCAGCAGCCCGCTACCCGGGACAGGGCACAATTCACCCCTCCACTTT. It yields the protein CASSPLPGTGHNSPLHF.